Following are 8 T cell receptor beta chains from one sample sequenced in a study of early stage breast cancer tumors. TCRdb's table, derived via immunoSEQ multiplex PCR, lists solely in-frame clones and lacks some. This sample yields some 25,000 clones, of which about two thirds are seen a single time; about 10% belongs to the top ten. Material for sequencing was breast tumor tissue. The source is a person aged 55 to 69 with breast cancer.

The sample holds a few counts of this clone. An end of the junction does not agree with germline; a read error may underlie this. The rearrangement joins TRBV5-4 to TRBJ2-7; D remains ambiguous. The CDR3 has 13 amino acids. Per the germline V gene, CDR1 is SGHNT and CDR2 is YYREEE (reference sequence). In nucleotides, the CDR3 is TGTGCCAGCAGCTTGTCGGCCAGCACAAGCGCGGACTTC. Translating it yields CASSLSASTSADF.

The chain carries TRBV6-5 and TRBJ2-7; 9 nucleotides align to TRBD1. The CDR3 has 15 residues. Germline V gene lookup returns CDR1 MNHEY and CDR2 SVGAGI. Trimming at V came to 0 bases and at J to 3 bases, leaving 3 bases not matched to a gene. CDR3 DNA sequence: TGTGCCAGCAGTTACTCGACGACAGGGGGCTACGAGCAGTACTTC. Its translation is CASSYSTTGGYEQYF.

V is TRBV2 and J is TRBJ2-7; 8 bases are a match to TRBD2. CDR1 and CDR2 (germline): SNHLY, FYNNEI. With 4 bases clipped from V and 6 bases from J, the junction kept 11 bases outside the gene matches. The CDR3 length is 15 residues. The CDR3 DNA sequence: TGTGCCAGCAGTGCCCGAGCGGGAGATGGTAGCGAGCAGTACTTC. Translation gives CASSARAGDGSEQYF.

This chain links TRBV5-6 with TRBJ2-5; 7 bases match TRBD1. The CDR3 contains 15 residues. V shed 3 bases, J shed 7 bases, and the junction held 12 bases outside the gene matches. The germline V gene has CDR1 SGHDT and CDR2 YYEEEE. The CDR3 protein is CASSYRGQPLGTQYF. The CDR3 coding sequence is TGTGCCAGCAGCTATAGGGGACAGCCCCTTGGGACCCAGTACTTC.

Only a few counts were recorded for this clone. The chain combines TRBV2 with TRBJ1-4; TRBD1 matches 9 bases. Trimming at V came to 5 bases and at J to 8 bases, leaving 9 bases not matched to a gene. There are 15 residues in the CDR3. Germline V CDR1 and CDR2: SNHLY, FYNNEI. The CDR3 DNA reads as TGTGCCAGCAGTAACCTACAGGGGGCGGGAGAAAAACTGTTTTTT. It yields the protein CASSNLQGAGEKLFF.

The chain couples TRBV19 to TRBJ2-5; 12 positions agree with TRBD2. The CDR3 contains 16 residues. The trim removed 4 bases at V and 5 bases at J, leaving 8 bases unmatched. Germline loops: CDR1 LNHDA, CDR2 SQIVND (reference sequence). The CDR3 protein is CASSTSGRARDETQYF. The DNA for the CDR3 is TGTGCCAGTAGTACTAGCGGGAGGGCACGGGATGAGACCCAGTACTTC.

CDR3 DNA: TGTGCCAGCAGCATCCATGGGCTAGCGGGCCTCTACGAGCAGTACTTC. Translating gives CASSIHGLAGLYEQYF. The chain employs TRBV21-1 and TRBJ2-7; the table's D call TRBD2 went unverified against the DNA. TRBV21-1 is recorded as a pseudogene. The CDR3 is 16 amino acids.

The rearrangement joins TRBV7-2 to TRBJ2-1; TRBD2 is a possible D gene (7 bases). V shed 3 bases and J shed 5 bases, with 11 bases lying between them. The CDR3 is 14 amino acids. The germline CDR1 and CDR2 sequences are SGHTA and FQGNSA. This chain's CDR3 is CASSLGGGNNEQFF. CDR3 DNA sequence: TGTGCCAGCAGCTTGGGAGGGGGAAACAATGAGCAGTTCTTC.